This TCR beta chain was identified during a study of beta chain features in type 1 diabetes. Whole-study findings and limits: TCRB repertoires of naive, central memory and Treg cells appeared more similar among patients than among healthy donors. When VDJ junctions were examined, type 1 diabetes patients showed fewer insertions and more deletions.

This clone was recorded a few times. What it binds is not known. This CDR3 region has 17 residues. Trimming stripped 4 bases from V and 0 bases from J, with 17 bases between. The germline CDR1 and CDR2 sequences are MNHNS and SASEGT. Every isolated RNA sample was fully reverse transcribed, so sequencing captured expressed TCRB transcripts. Profiled with immunoSEQ multiplex PCR; TCRdb holds only in-frame clones, not every one. Of some 240,000 clones listed, approximately 10% are singletons. Using CD45RO/CCR7/CD25/CD127/CD95/CD27, CD4+ naive, central memory, regulatory and stem cell-like memory cells were sorted.

Sequenced material: central memory CD4+ T cells from blood. V is TRBV6-1 and J is TRBJ2-3, with D possibly matching TRBD2 (6 bases). The sequence derives from a man aged 18 to 29 in good health. This CDR3 reads CASSAQGSRGSTDTQYF. CDR3 coding DNA: TGTGCCAGCAGTGCCCAAGGTTCTCGGGGGAGCACAGATACGCAGTATTTT.